This passage covers 32 T cell receptor beta chains from one sample sequenced in a study of blood T cell repertoires in COVID-19. Clones were read by immunoSEQ multiplex PCR, and TCRdb kept only the in-frame ones, dropping some. The sample comprises 30,000 to 45,000 clones, roughly nine tenths of which are singletons, and around 20% rests with the top ten. Source material: peripheral blood. All receptors derive from a man in his 70s with acute or convalescent COVID-19.

This clone was picked up a small number of times. The rearrangement joins TRBV4-1 to TRBJ1-4; unclear D gene. Trimming left V 0 bases short and J 5 bases short, with 10 bases between. The CDR3 is 15 amino acids. From germline, CDR1 is MGHRA and CDR2 YSYEKL. CDR3 residues: CASSQEDGVNEKLFF. CDR3 nucleotides: TGCGCCAGCAGCCAAGAGGACGGGGTGAATGAAAAACTGTTTTTT.

This clone occurred once. V gene TRBV27 combines with J gene TRBJ2-2; D is unclear. V gave up 3 bases and J gave up 1 base, with 6 bases separating them. CDR1 MNHEY and CDR2 SMNVEV come from the germline V gene (reference sequence). There are 14 residues in the CDR3. The CDR3 loop is CASSLSENTGELFF. CDR3 coding DNA: TGTGCCAGCAGTTTGAGCGAGAACACCGGGGAGCTGTTTTTT.

The V and J genes are TRBV19 and TRBJ2-1, with TRBD2 matching 9 bases. The junction had 11 bases not matched to a gene; V was cut back by 3 bases and J by 5 bases. Germline assignment: CDR1 LNHDA and CDR2 SQIVND (reference sequence). The CDR3 loop spans 17 amino acids. The CDR3 DNA reads TGTGCCAGTAGTATCCAATCGACTAGCGGTCCTCACAATGAGCAGTTCTTC. Translation gives CASSIQSTSGPHNEQFF. Based on the CDR3 plus reference TRBV19 and TRBJ2-1, the full variable domain is DGGITQSPKYLFRKEGQNVTLSCEQNLNHDAMYWYRQDPGQGLRLIYYSQIVNDFQKGDIAEGYSVSREKKESFPLTVTSAQKNPTAFYLCASSIQSTSGPHNEQFFGPGTRLTVL.

The V and J genes are TRBV18 and TRBJ2-1; D may be TRBD1 (6 bases). From germline, CDR1 is KGHSH and CDR2 LQKENI. The CDR3 totals 16 residues. Trimming cost V 2 bases and J 6 bases, with 17 bases left between them. The CDR3 loop reads CASSPSSGIGGNEQFF. The CDR3 DNA reads as TGTGCCAGCTCACCAAGTTCAGGGATAGGGGGCAATGAGCAGTTCTTC.

Here the CDR3 reads CASAGLAGNTDTQYF. The CDR3 coding sequence is TGTGCCAGTGCGGGACTAGCGGGAAACACAGATACGCAGTATTTT. This sequence joins TRBV19 and TRBJ2-3, with 13 bases matching TRBD2. This CDR3 comprises 15 residues. Unmatched junction bases numbered 4, after V lost 8 bases and J lost 2 bases. CDR1 is LNHDA and CDR2 is SQIVND in the germline V gene (reference sequence).

The chain uses TRBV3-1 (or the pseudogene TRBV3-2) and TRBJ2-7, with D tentatively TRBD1 (5 bases). The CDR3 totals 14 residues. From germline, CDR1 is LGHDT and CDR2 YNNKEL (reference sequence). Trimming took off 4 bases at V and 5 bases at J, with 15 bases between the two ends. The CDR3: CASSRRWTPNEQYF. The CDR3, as DNA: TGTGCCAGCAGCCGGCGCTGGACACCTAACGAGCAGTACTTC.

V is TRBV20-1 and J is TRBJ1-1; D ambiguous. CDR1 and CDR2 from the germline V gene are DFQATT and SNEGSKA (reference sequence). The CDR3 spans 12 residues. V shed 3 bases and J shed 4 bases, with 9 bases lying between them. The DNA of the CDR3 is TGCAGTGCTAGTGGAGGGTTCACTGAAGCTTTCTTT. Amino acids: CSASGGFTEAFF.

The V call is TRBV3-1 (or the pseudogene TRBV3-2), the J call TRBJ2-1, with D unclear. The length of the CDR3 is 14 residues. Germline V gives CDR1 LGHDT, CDR2 YNNKEL (reference sequence). V gave up 0 bases and J gave up 6 bases, with 9 bases separating them. CDR3 bases: TGTGCCAGCAGCCAAGATCGGCTAGGCAATGAGCAGTTCTTC. It codes for CASSQDRLGNEQFF.

The V gene is TRBV2, the J gene TRBJ2-3; D gene unclear. CDR1 is SNHLY, CDR2 FYNNEI, per germline. The CDR3 length is 12 residues. V was pared by 5 bases and J by 3 bases, with 6 bases between. CDR3: CASSLETDTQYF. As DNA, the CDR3 is TGTGCCAGCAGTTTAGAGACAGATACGCAGTATTTT.

The chain joins TRBV3-1 (or the pseudogene TRBV3-2) to TRBJ2-3; D is uncertain. The CDR3 is 14 residues long. Trimming pared 4 bases from V and 2 bases from J, leaving 10 bases between. The germline gives CDR1 LGHDT, CDR2 YNNKEL (reference sequence). CDR3 region: CASSRSRSTDTQYF. For the CDR3, the DNA is TGTGCCAGCAGCCGATCTAGGTCCACAGATACGCAGTATTTT.

This chain joins TRBV9 and TRBJ2-3; D is possibly TRBD2 (6 bases). CDR1 and CDR2 (germline): SGDLS, YYNGEE. The V gene lost 0 bases and the J gene lost 1 base, with 15 bases spanning the gap. The CDR3 covers 17 residues. CDR3 region: CASSVAGVPLGTDTQYF. CDR3 in DNA: TGTGCCAGCAGCGTAGCGGGAGTGCCGCTTGGCACAGATACGCAGTATTTT. Based on the CDR3 plus reference TRBV9 and TRBJ2-3, the full variable domain is DSGVTQTPKHLITATGQRVTLRCSPRSGDLSVYWYQQSLDQGLQFLIQYYNGEERAKGNILERFSAQQFPDLHSELNLSSLELGDSALYFCASSVAGVPLGTDTQYFGPGTRLTVL.

This chain uses TRBV7-2 with TRBJ2-4; D is perhaps TRBD2 (6 bases). V was pared by 3 bases and J by 7 bases, with 16 bases between. The CDR3 contains 15 residues. Germline CDR1 is SGHTA and CDR2 is FQGNSA. The CDR3 here is CASSLESGLRNIQYF. In DNA, the CDR3 is TGTGCCAGCAGCTTGGAGAGCGGACTACGGAACATTCAGTACTTC.

This chain uses TRBV27 with TRBJ1-2, with 7 bases matching TRBD1. The germline gives CDR1 MNHEY, CDR2 SMNVEV (reference sequence). The CDR3 contains 14 residues. J was trimmed by 4 bases and V by 6 bases; bases with no gene match: 8. The CDR3 sequence is CASRPYDRAYGYTF. The CDR3 DNA sequence: TGTGCCAGCAGACCTTATGACAGGGCCTATGGCTACACCTTC.

This clone was counted once. The chain uses TRBV11-2 and TRBJ2-7; TRBD2 matches at 7 bases. The germline CDR1 and CDR2 sequences are SGHAT and FQNNGV. Unmatched junction bases numbered 3, after V lost 5 bases and J lost 2 bases. The CDR3 extends over 13 amino acids. CDR3 sequence: CASSVGTTYEQYF. CDR3 bases: TGTGCCAGCAGCGTCGGGACTACCTACGAGCAGTACTTC.

This chain joins TRBV7-9 and TRBJ2-3; 16 nucleotides match TRBD2. V shed 3 bases, J shed 8 bases, and the junction held 8 bases outside the gene matches. This CDR3 is 17 amino acids long. Germline CDR1 is SEHNR and CDR2 is FQNEAQ (reference sequence). CDR3 nucleotides: TGTGCCAGCAGCTTCGGGACTAGCGGGAGGGAGCTTGTTACGCAGTATTTT. It codes for CASSFGTSGRELVTQYF.

The chain uses TRBV7-3 and TRBJ2-3; the match to TRBD2 covers 7 bases. This CDR3 has 13 residues. Trimming cost V 5 bases and J 2 bases; bases outside gene matches: 1. CDR1 SGHTA and CDR2 FQGTGA come from the germline V gene. DNA for the CDR3: TGTGCCAGCAGCCGGGGGGACACAGATACGCAGTATTTT. Its translation: CASSRGDTDTQYF. Looking up the rest from reference TRBV7-3 and TRBJ2-3 gives the full variable domain: GAGVSQTPSNKVTEKGKYVELRCDPISGHTALYWYRQSLGQGPEFLIYFQGTGAADDSGLPNDRFFAVRPEGSVSTLKIQRTERGDSAVYLCASSRGDTDTQYFGPGTRLTVL.

V gene TRBV14 combines with J gene TRBJ1-1, with D tentatively TRBD1 (6 bases). CDR1 and CDR2 (germline): SGHDN, FVKESK. There are 14 residues in the CDR3. V gave up 0 bases and J gave up 5 bases, with 10 bases separating them. Written as DNA, the CDR3 is TGTGCCAGCAGCCAAGAACAGGGAGGGACTGAAGCTTTCTTT. It codes for CASSQEQGGTEAFF.

This sequence joins TRBV7-3 and TRBJ1-1, with 8 bases fitting TRBD1. The trim removed 5 bases at V and 3 bases at J, leaving 5 bases unmatched. Germline V gene lookup returns CDR1 SGHTA and CDR2 FQGTGA. The CDR3 spans 14 residues. The DNA of the CDR3 is TGTGCCAGCAGCCCGACAGGGGTTGACACTGAAGCTTTCTTT. Protein: CASSPTGVDTEAFF.

For the CDR3, the DNA is TGTGCCAGCAGCCTATCGACAGGGGGAAGGGAGACCCAGTACTTC. Translating it yields CASSLSTGGRETQYF. V gene TRBV14 combines with J gene TRBJ2-5; 9 bases are a match to TRBD1. V was clipped by 4 bases and J by 5 bases; unmatched bases: 8. The germline gives CDR1 SGHDN, CDR2 FVKESK. The CDR3 covers 15 residues.

This clone was seen a single time. The chain combines TRBV7-3 with TRBJ1-1; 8 bases line up with TRBD1. Germline V gene sequence: CDR1 SGHTA, CDR2 FQGTGA. The CDR3 has 16 amino acids. V was pared by 1 base and J by 2 bases, with 6 bases of the junction left unmatched. The CDR3 spells CASSLRPGGFNTEAFF. The CDR3 DNA follows: TGTGCCAGCAGCTTAAGGCCAGGGGGCTTTAACACTGAAGCTTTCTTT.

The DNA of the CDR3 is TGTGCCAGCAGAAGGACAGGGTTCAATCAGCCCCAGCATTTT. It translates to CASRRTGFNQPQHF. This chain joins TRBV27 and TRBJ1-5, with TRBD1 matching over 8 bases. The germline CDR1 and CDR2 sequences are MNHEY and SMNVEV (reference sequence). The CDR3 runs 14 residues. V dropped 6 bases and J dropped 3; count of bases not matched to a gene: 4.

This clone has more than one count but fewer than ten. V usage is TRBV12-1 and J usage is TRBJ2-7; no DNA check was done on the table's D call, TRBD1. TRBV12-1 corresponds to a pseudogene. The length of the CDR3 is 14 residues. The chain's CDR3 is CASSSGQGGYEQYF. CDR3 sequence (DNA): TGTGCCAGCAGCTCGGGACAGGGTGGGTACGAGCAGTACTTC.

J is TRBJ2-1 and V is TRBV20-1, with D possibly TRBD2 on 5 matching bases. Germline CDR1 is DFQATT and CDR2 is SNEGSKA (reference sequence). V was trimmed by 1 base and J by 13 bases, leaving 8 bases between them. The CDR3 sequence is 10 residues long. CDR3 sequence reads: CSARGTPQFF. CDR3 bases: TGCAGTGCTAGAGGGACTCCTCAGTTCTTC.

The J gene is TRBJ2-5, the V gene TRBV2; D unclear. This CDR3 region has 13 residues. Germline CDR1 SNHLY, CDR2 FYNNEI. Trimming shortened V by 0 bases and J by 5 bases, and 7 bases separated the two germline ends. The CDR3: CASSEALVETQYF. The CDR3 DNA reads TGTGCCAGCAGTGAAGCCTTAGTGGAGACCCAGTACTTC.

This chain uses TRBV6-5 with TRBJ2-7; no firm D call. The CDR3 contains 12 residues. CDR1 is MNHEY, CDR2 SVGAGI, per germline. V gave up 11 bases and J gave up 0 bases, with 11 bases separating them. CDR3 region: CAVGTYSYEQYF. The CDR3 DNA reads TGTGCCGTCGGTACCTACTCCTACGAGCAGTACTTC.

The J gene is TRBJ1-4, the V gene TRBV14; 9 nucleotides align to TRBD1. The germline V gene has CDR1 SGHDN and CDR2 FVKESK. The CDR3 consists of 16 residues. V lost 1 base, J lost 7 bases, and 7 bases stayed unmatched. The CDR3: CASSQGSGTGSEKLFF. For the CDR3, the DNA is TGTGCCAGCAGCCAAGGTTCCGGGACAGGGTCTGAAAAACTGTTTTTT.

The genes are TRBV18 and TRBJ2-7; TRBD2 agrees at 8 bases. The CDR3 has 11 amino acids. After removal of 6 bases from V and 6 bases from J, the junction contained 1 base not matched to a gene. Germline V gene sequence: CDR1 KGHSH, CDR2 LQKENI. For the CDR3, the DNA is TGTGCCAGCTCCGGGGGGGGCGAGCAGTACTTC. It translates to CASSGGGEQYF.

The chain combines TRBV14 with TRBJ1-2, with D maybe TRBD1 (5 bases). The V end lost 5 bases, the J end lost 4 bases, and 11 bases lay between the germline ends. Germline CDR1 reads SGHDN; CDR2 reads FVKESK. The CDR3 contains 13 residues. CDR3 sequence: CASSLQGIYGYTF. CDR3 DNA sequence: TGTGCCAGCAGCTTGCAGGGCATCTATGGCTACACCTTC.

The chain has TRBV5-4 and TRBJ2-7; 7 nucleotides match TRBD2. Germline loops: CDR1 SGHNT, CDR2 YYREEE (reference sequence). This CDR3 is 15 amino acids long. V lost 1 base to trimming and J lost 0 bases; unmatched junction nucleotides: 4. CDR3 residues: CASSLFGGGSYEQYF. CDR3 DNA sequence: TGTGCCAGCAGCTTGTTTGGCGGGGGCTCCTACGAGCAGTACTTC.

The chain combines TRBV7-3 with TRBJ1-1, with 10 bases aligning to TRBD1. This CDR3 has 14 amino acids. The V segment lost 5 bases and the J segment 7 bases; nucleotides outside the gene matches: 7. The germline CDR1 and CDR2 sequences are SGHTA and FQGTGA. Written as DNA, the CDR3 is TGTGCCAGCAGCCCGTCCGGACAGGGGGATGAAGCTTTCTTT. Translated: CASSPSGQGDEAFF.

V and J are TRBV3-1 (or the pseudogene TRBV3-2) and TRBJ1-4, with unresolved D. Germline CDR1 reads LGHDT; CDR2 reads YNNKEL (reference sequence). V was cut by 0 bases and J by 5 bases, with 19 bases left in between. The CDR3 is 18 residues long. The CDR3 loop is CASSQDPTTADSNEKLFF. The CDR3 bases are TGTGCCAGCAGCCAAGATCCAACTACGGCAGATTCGAATGAAAAACTGTTTTTT.

A single count supports this clone. The chain uses TRBV19 and TRBJ1-2, with 11 bases lining up with TRBD1. Germline V lookup: CDR1 LNHDA, CDR2 SQIVND (reference sequence). The CDR3 contains 15 residues. The ends lost 3 bases at V and 7 bases at J; junction bases unmatched: 7. CDR3 region: CASSIGQGAGGGYTF. The DNA for the CDR3 is TGTGCCAGTAGTATCGGACAGGGGGCAGGAGGTGGCTACACCTTC.